This T cell receptor beta chain was recorded in a study of blood T cell repertoires in COVID-19. In the study overall: Samples representing acute and convalescent COVID-19 were sourced from the United States, Italy and Spain. Sample material is recorded as cDNA or gDNA derived from T cells, B-cell-depleted T cells, or PBMCs.

Source study methods: Counts of nucleated cells, estimated from reference gene primer amplification, were obtained. Assay used: immunoSEQ multiplex PCR; TCRdb lists only in-frame clones, some missing. For V, J and clone size, that table is used; D and trimming come from the DNA. The sample shows about 73,000 clones, approximately 80% of them seen only once. The V gene's germline CDR1 is SEHNR and CDR2 FQNEAQ (reference sequence). This CDR3 is 19 amino acids long. V lost 5 bases to trimming and J lost 6 bases; unmatched junction nucleotides: 17. This clonotype was sampled from an elderly man with active or convalescent COVID-19. The genes are TRBV7-9 and TRBJ2-7; 15 positions match TRBD2. Sequenced sample: peripheral blood. DNA of the CDR3: TGTGCCAGCAGCCTGGTCCGCGGACTAGCGGGAGGGGGACTACGCGAGCAGTACTTC. This encodes CASSLVRGLAGGGLREQYF.